Following are 15 T cell receptor beta chains from one sample sequenced in a study of T cell responses to AZD1222 COVID-19 vaccine. The protocol was immunoSEQ multiplex PCR, while the TCRdb copy is restricted to in-frame clones and leaves out a portion. The table shows about 130,000 clones, with over 85% occurring only once. Sequences were derived from peripheral blood, sampled on day 0 of AZD1222 vaccination. The receptors stem from an adult in good health.

The chain recombines TRBV6-5 with TRBJ1-4; possible D gene TRBD1, 6 bases. CDR3 size: 15 residues. The V gene lost 6 bases and the J gene lost 7 bases, with 18 bases spanning the gap. From germline, CDR1 is MNHEY and CDR2 SVGAGI. CDR3 protein: CASRPPTGLAEKLFF. The CDR3, as DNA: TGTGCCAGCAGACCCCCGACAGGCCTTGCTGAAAAACTGTTTTTT.

The rearrangement uses TRBV15 and TRBJ2-2, with D uncertain. Germline assignment: CDR1 LNHNV and CDR2 YYDKDF (reference sequence). Trimming stripped 7 bases from V and 3 bases from J, with 18 bases between. The CDR3 length is 16 residues. The CDR3 coding sequence is TGTGCCACCACCCCGGACCTTTTGCGTGACACCGGGGAGCTGTTTTTT. This sequence encodes CATTPDLLRDTGELFF.

The CDR3 sequence is CAISEWKTGQANNYGYTF. In nucleotides, the CDR3 is TGTGCCATCAGTGAGTGGAAAACGGGACAGGCGAACAACTATGGCTACACCTTC. The chain uses TRBV10-3 and TRBJ1-2, with 8 bases lining up with TRBD1. CDR3 size: 18 residues. CDR1 is ENHRY and CDR2 is SYGVKD in the germline V gene. The V and J ends lost 1 base and 2 bases, in that order; junction bases with no gene match: 12.

V gene TRBV18 combines with J gene TRBJ2-3; D is undetermined. The CDR3 consists of 16 residues. Germline CDR1 reads KGHSH; CDR2 reads LQKENI. V dropped 2 bases and J dropped 0 bases, with 12 bases sitting between them. As DNA, the CDR3 is TGTGCCAGCTCACCAGTAGGGCATACTAGCACAGATACGCAGTATTTT. It codes for CASSPVGHTSTDTQYF. The complete variable domain, with remaining parts taken from reference TRBV18 and TRBJ2-3, reads NAGVMQNPRHLVRRRGQEARLRCSPMKGHSHVYWYRQLPEEGLKFMVYLQKENIIDESGMPKERFSAEFPKEGPSILRIQQVVRGDSAAYFCASSPVGHTSTDTQYFGPGTRLTVL.

The J gene is TRBJ1-1, the V gene TRBV25-1; D gene ambiguous. CDR3 length equals 14 residues. V shed 3 bases and J shed 0 bases, with 8 bases lying between them. From germline, CDR1 is MGHDK and CDR2 SYGVNS. The CDR3 spells CASSDTLLNTEAFF. CDR3 sequence (DNA): TGTGCCAGCAGTGATACCCTTTTGAACACTGAAGCTTTCTTT.

The chain couples TRBV15 to TRBJ2-2, with D maybe TRBD1 (6 bases). The CDR3 totals 17 residues. CDR1 and CDR2 from the germline V gene are LNHNV and YYDKDF (reference sequence). The ends were cut back, 1 base at V and 3 bases at J, with 15 bases in the middle. The CDR3 DNA reads TGTGCCACCAGCAGAGGGTGGGCAGGGGCGTACACCGGGGAGCTGTTTTTT. Translating it yields CATSRGWAGAYTGELFF.

This clone was recorded once. The V call is TRBV19, the J call TRBJ1-1; D is undetermined. This CDR3 is 13 amino acids long. CDR1 and CDR2 from the germline V gene are LNHDA and SQIVND (reference sequence). V lost 3 bases and J lost 8, with 13 bases in between. The CDR3 nucleotides are TGTGCCAGTAGTATCCGCCTTTCCGTGGAAGCTTTCTTT. This sequence encodes CASSIRLSVEAFF.

The chain links TRBV14 to TRBJ2-1, with 10 bases fitting TRBD2. V was pared by 6 bases and J by 8 bases, with 7 bases of the junction left unmatched. The CDR3 is 14 amino acids. Germline V gene data show CDR1 as SGHDN and CDR2 as FVKESK. The CDR3 region is CASSNLAGVHEQFF. The CDR3 DNA sequence: TGTGCCAGCAGTAATCTAGCGGGAGTTCATGAGCAGTTCTTC.

This sequence joins TRBV28 and TRBJ2-7, with D maybe TRBD2 (5 bases). The CDR3 is made up of 15 amino acids. The germline V and J ends were trimmed by 5 bases and 0 bases, with 14 bases remaining between them. Germline-derived CDR1 and CDR2 are MDHEN and SYDVKM. The CDR3 loop is CASSLPMGSSYEQYF. CDR3 bases: TGTGCCAGCAGTCTCCCGATGGGGAGCTCCTACGAGCAGTACTTC.

The V call is TRBV9, the J call TRBJ1-3, with D possibly being TRBD1 (6 bases). Trimming removed 3 bases at V and 1 base at J, with 8 bases between. This CDR3 region has 14 residues. Germline V gene sequence: CDR1 SGDLS, CDR2 YYNGEE. CDR3 nucleotides: TGTGCCAGCAGCGAGCAGGGGTCTGGAAACACCATATATTTT. Translation: CASSEQGSGNTIYF. Variable domain in full (rest from reference TRBV9 and TRBJ1-3): DSGVTQTPKHLITATGQRVTLRCSPRSGDLSVYWYQQSLDQGLQFLIQYYNGEERAKGNILERFSAQQFPDLHSELNLSSLELGDSALYFCASSEQGSGNTIYFGEGSWLTVV.

This chain uses TRBV7-9 with TRBJ2-7; D perhaps matches TRBD1 (5 bases). The CDR3 spans 13 residues. The germline V gene encodes CDR1 SEHNR and CDR2 FQNEAQ (reference sequence). Between the trimmed V and J ends, which lost 6 bases and 5 bases, there was a span of 14 bases. The CDR3 DNA is TGTGCCAGCAGGGGGCCCACTGCGGACGAGCAGTACTTC. Its protein product is CASRGPTADEQYF.

The J gene is TRBJ2-1, the V gene TRBV6-1, with 10 bases matching TRBD2. Germline CDR1 and CDR2: MNHNS and SASEGT. The CDR3 extends over 17 amino acids. V gave up 2 bases and J gave up 1 base; unmatched junction bases: 5. The CDR3 coding sequence is TGTGCCAGCAGTGAATTTCCTAGCGGGAGTTCCTACAATGAGCAGTTCTTC. Its protein product is CASSEFPSGSSYNEQFF.

The rearrangement uses TRBV5-6 and TRBJ1-2; D is uncertain. The CDR3 sequence is 13 residues long. Germline-derived CDR1 and CDR2 are SGHDT and YYEEEE. Trimming cost V 2 bases and J 3 bases, with 8 bases left between them. The CDR3 reads CASSFGRDYGYTF. CDR3 DNA: TGTGCCAGCAGCTTCGGTAGGGACTATGGCTACACCTTC.

The chain joins TRBV19 to TRBJ2-1; tentative D call: TRBD1 (6 bases). This CDR3 is 15 amino acids long. Germline lookup yields CDR1 LNHDA and CDR2 SQIVND (reference sequence). Trimming pared 10 bases from V and 0 bases from J, leaving 16 bases between. CDR3 sequence (DNA): TGTGCCACTGCAGGGGCCGGTCGCTCCTACAATGAGCAGTTCTTC. The encoded protein is CATAGAGRSYNEQFF.

The genes are TRBV27 and TRBJ2-7; 8 bases line up with TRBD1. Germline CDR1 reads MNHEY; CDR2 reads SMNVEV (reference sequence). This CDR3 comprises 14 residues. V gave up 4 bases and J gave up 6 bases; unmatched junction bases: 8. Here the CDR3 reads CASSSDREVSEQYF. The CDR3 nucleotides are TGTGCCAGCAGTTCGGACAGGGAGGTCTCCGAGCAGTACTTC.